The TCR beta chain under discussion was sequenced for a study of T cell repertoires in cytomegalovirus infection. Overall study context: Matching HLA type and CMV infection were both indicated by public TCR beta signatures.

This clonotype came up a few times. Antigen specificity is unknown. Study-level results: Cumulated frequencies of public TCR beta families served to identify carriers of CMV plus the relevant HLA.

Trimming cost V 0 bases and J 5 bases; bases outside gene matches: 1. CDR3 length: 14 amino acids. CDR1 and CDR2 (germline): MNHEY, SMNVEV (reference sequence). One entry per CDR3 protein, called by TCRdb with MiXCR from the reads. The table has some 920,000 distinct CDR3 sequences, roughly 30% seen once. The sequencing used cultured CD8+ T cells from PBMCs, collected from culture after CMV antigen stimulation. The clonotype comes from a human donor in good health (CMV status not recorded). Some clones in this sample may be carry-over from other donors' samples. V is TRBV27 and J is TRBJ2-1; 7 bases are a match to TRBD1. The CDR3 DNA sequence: TGTGCCAGCAGTTTATCGACAGGGAACAATGAGCAGTTCTTC. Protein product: CASSLSTGNNEQFF.